Described below is a single TCR beta chain sequence and its context. The data are from a study of blood T cell repertoires in COVID-19. As for the study in general: T cells, B-cell-depleted T cells, or PBMCs supplied cDNA or gDNA.

Per the study methods: Amplification from reference gene primers served as the basis for estimated nucleated cell counts. Clones were read by immunoSEQ multiplex PCR, and TCRdb kept only the in-frame ones, dropping some. The DNA gave D and trimming, while V, J and clone size come from that table. This table has fewer than 60,000 clones, 87% appearing once. The TCR sequence derives from a man aged 50 or older with acute or convalescent COVID-19. The sequencing input was peripheral blood.

DNA for the CDR3: TGTGCCACCCAGGACAGGGCGAATCAGCCCCAGCATTTT. This translates into CATQDRANQPQHF. The chain employs TRBV12-3 or TRBV12-4 and TRBJ1-5; 8 bases agree with TRBD1. Trimming at V came to 10 bases and at J to 4 bases, leaving 6 bases not matched to a gene. The CDR3 length is 13 residues.